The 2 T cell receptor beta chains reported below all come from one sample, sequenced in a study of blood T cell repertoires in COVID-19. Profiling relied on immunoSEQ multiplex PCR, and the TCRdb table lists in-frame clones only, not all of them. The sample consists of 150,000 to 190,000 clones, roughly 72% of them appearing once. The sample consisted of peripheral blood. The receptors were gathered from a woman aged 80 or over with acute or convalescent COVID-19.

The CDR3 region has the DNA TGTGCCAGCACGGAACAGCCGAACACCGGGGAGCTGTTTTTT. It yields the protein CASTEQPNTGELFF. V and J are TRBV27 and TRBJ2-2; D uncertain. The germline V and J ends were trimmed by 7 bases and 0 bases, with 9 bases remaining between them. CDR1 is MNHEY, CDR2 SMNVEV, per germline (reference sequence). The CDR3 runs 14 residues.

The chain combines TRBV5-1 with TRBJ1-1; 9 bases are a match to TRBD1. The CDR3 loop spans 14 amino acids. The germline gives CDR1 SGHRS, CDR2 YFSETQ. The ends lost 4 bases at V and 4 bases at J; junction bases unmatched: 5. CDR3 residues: CASSPGTGFTEAFF. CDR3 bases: TGCGCCAGCAGCCCCGGGACAGGGTTCACTGAAGCTTTCTTT.